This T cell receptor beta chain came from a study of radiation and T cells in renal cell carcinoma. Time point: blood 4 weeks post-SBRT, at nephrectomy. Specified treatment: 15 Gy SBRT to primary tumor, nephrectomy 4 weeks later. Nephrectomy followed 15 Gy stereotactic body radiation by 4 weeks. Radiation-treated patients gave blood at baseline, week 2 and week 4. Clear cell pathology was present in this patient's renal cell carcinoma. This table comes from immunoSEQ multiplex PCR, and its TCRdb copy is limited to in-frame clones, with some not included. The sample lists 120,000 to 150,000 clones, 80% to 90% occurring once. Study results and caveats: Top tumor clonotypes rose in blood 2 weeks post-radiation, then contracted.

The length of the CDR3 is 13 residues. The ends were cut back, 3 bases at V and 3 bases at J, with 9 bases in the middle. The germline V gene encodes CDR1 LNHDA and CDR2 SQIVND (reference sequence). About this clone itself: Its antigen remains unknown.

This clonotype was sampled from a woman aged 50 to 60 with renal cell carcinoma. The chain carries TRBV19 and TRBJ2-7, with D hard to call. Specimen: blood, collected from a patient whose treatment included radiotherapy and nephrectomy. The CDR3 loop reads CASSMGPGYEQYF. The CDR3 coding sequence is TGTGCCAGTAGTATGGGCCCGGGCTACGAGCAGTACTTC.